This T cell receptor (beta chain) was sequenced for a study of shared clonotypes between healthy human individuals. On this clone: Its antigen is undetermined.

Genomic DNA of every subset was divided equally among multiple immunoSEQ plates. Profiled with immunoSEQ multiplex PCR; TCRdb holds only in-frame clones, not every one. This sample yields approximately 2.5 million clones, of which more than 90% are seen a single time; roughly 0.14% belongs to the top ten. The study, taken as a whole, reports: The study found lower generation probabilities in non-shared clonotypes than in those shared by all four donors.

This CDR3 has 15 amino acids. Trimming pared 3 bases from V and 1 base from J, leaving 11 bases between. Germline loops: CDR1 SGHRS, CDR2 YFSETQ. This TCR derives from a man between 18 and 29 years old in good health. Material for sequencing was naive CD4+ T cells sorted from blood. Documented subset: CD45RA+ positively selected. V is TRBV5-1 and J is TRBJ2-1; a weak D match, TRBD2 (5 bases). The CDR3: CASSSVPGSYNEQFF. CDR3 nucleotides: TGCGCCAGCAGCTCCGTCCCGGGATCCTACAATGAGCAGTTCTTC.